The present T cell receptor (beta chain) was sequenced within a study of CD8 T cells in ankylosing spondylitis. The study, taken as a whole, reports: In ankylosing spondylitis blood, a motif of roughly eight highly homologous TCR beta variants appeared characteristic. Matched synovial fluid from ankylosing spondylitis patients was reported to be enriched for disease-linked clones.

Quantitative 5'-RACE with molecular barcodes generated TCR beta libraries. MiXCR was run by TCRdb on the 5' RACE reads, yielding one entry per CDR3 protein. The profile shows a few hundred thousand distinct CDR3 sequences, 20% to 25% of them singletons. This clonotype was picked up many times. Its antigen is unidentified. Looked up from germline, CDR1 is MNHEY and CDR2 is SVGAGI. V gave up 2 bases and J gave up 3 bases, with 11 bases separating them. The CDR3 consists of 15 residues. The chain is built from TRBV6-5 and TRBJ1-5, with D unresolved. Sequencing was done on a sample of blood, either unsorted or a sorted T cell fraction (not recorded which). This clonotype originated in a female donor with ankylosing spondylitis or in good health (not recorded which). The CDR3: CASSYERSSNQPQHF. The CDR3 coding sequence is TGTGCCAGCAGTTACGAGAGGTCCTCCAATCAGCCCCAGCATTTT.